Sequencing of this T cell receptor beta chain was carried out in a study of cytomegalovirus exposure and HLA in healthy donors (dated by TCRdb to 2016 to 2017). Some background on the complete study: According to a later analysis, one platform produced both the 100 to 150 validation repertoires and the 620 or so repertoires of the first cohort. The study aimed to test whether signatures of past pathogen exposure could be identified by cataloging public T cell receptors. To predict cytomegalovirus infection status, the study brought together high-throughput TCR immunosequencing, statistical association of individual TCRs with disease status, and machine learning. Besides the first cohort of around 700 subjects, a separate validation cohort made up of roughly 120 different subjects was used. The investigation overall reported the following: Cytomegalovirus status was reported to be diagnosed by the classifier with high specificity and sensitivity in both the original and validation cohorts. In the study, about 150 TCR beta chains were listed as associated with cytomegalovirus. The authors suggested that the approach could potentially be generalized to other disease states and immunological phenotypes. All 120 or so repertoires were used to score co-occurrence in the validation cohort in a later analysis, because that analysis had no HLA typing for the cohort. In vitro tests confirmed that a few of the cytomegalovirus-associated TCR beta chains recognize cytomegalovirus antigens. Across donors, most TCR sequences were observed very rarely, whereas some public TCRs were present in many individuals. Subsequent analysis determined that TCRs grouped into clusters in the first cohort also showed a tendency toward co-occurrence across the 120 or so validation repertoires, and 90% to 95% of cluster scores exceeded 0.

The V and J ends are trimmed by 4 bases and 6 bases, leaving 18 bases between them. The germline V gene provides CDR1 SGHAT and CDR2 FQNNGV. The CDR3 runs 15 residues from the cysteine to the phenylalanine. Of all the DNA, just the CDR3 is kept, 45 bases in frame from base 1. Note on this clone: Its binding antigen is unknown. Per-base quality was not reported, and no clone a single base away is much larger than it.

Library preparation was by the immunoSEQ multiplex PCR assay. Per the authors' processing: To diagnose cytomegalovirus status from the catalog of TCR beta chain sequences, a statistical classification framework was built. TCRdb re-hosts the immuneACCESS table, in-frame sequences only. Its copies lack some clones; in the studies checked, an unresolved V gene accounts for under half of them, and the cause for the rest is not known. The V and J calls and clone size were taken over from that table, and D and trimming were inferred from the DNA. This sample gives under 350,000 clones in total; 65% to 90% of them show up just once. Around 1% of the sample is held by the ten biggest clonotypes. The donors belonged to the validation cohort of over a hundred subjects, which was separate from the roughly 670-subject first cohort.

The V and J segments used are TRBV11-2 and TRBJ1-1, with no confidently assigned D gene. This sequence originates from a woman aged 18-35 years in good health and CMV-seronegative. Source material: PBMCs. CDR3 loop: CASSSRTGITAEAFF. The DNA sequence is TGTGCCAGCAGCTCGCGTACCGGGATTACCGCTGAAGCTTTCTTT.